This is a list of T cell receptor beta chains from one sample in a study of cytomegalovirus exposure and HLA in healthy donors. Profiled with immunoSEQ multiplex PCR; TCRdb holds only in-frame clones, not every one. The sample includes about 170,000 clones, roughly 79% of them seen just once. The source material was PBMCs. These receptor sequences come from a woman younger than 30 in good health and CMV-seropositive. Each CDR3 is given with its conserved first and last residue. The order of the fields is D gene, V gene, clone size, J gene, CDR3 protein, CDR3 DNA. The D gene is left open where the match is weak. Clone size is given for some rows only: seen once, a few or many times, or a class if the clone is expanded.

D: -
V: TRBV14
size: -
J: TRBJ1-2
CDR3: CASSQDLTGSSYGYTF
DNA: TGTGCCAGCAGCCAAGATCTCACAGGGTCTTCCTATGGCTACACCTTC

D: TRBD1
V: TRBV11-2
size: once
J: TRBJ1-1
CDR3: CASSSGTGEGGEAFF
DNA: TGTGCCAGCAGCTCTGGGACAGGGGAGGGTGGTGAAGCTTTCTTT

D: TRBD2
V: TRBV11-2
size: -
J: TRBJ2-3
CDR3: CASSQQAGAGDTQYF
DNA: TGTGCCAGCAGCCAACAAGCGGGAGCTGGAGATACGCAGTATTTT

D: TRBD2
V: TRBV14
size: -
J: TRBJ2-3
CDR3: CASSHRRLAGGGDTQYF
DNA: TGTGCCAGCAGCCACCGACGACTAGCGGGGGGGGGAGATACGCAGTATTTT

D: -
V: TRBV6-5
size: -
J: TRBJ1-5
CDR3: CASSRGGDQPQHF
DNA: TGTGCCAGCAGCCGCGGAGGGGATCAGCCCCAGCATTTT

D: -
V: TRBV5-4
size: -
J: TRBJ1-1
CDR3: CASSLVDSGAFF
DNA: TGTGCCAGCAGCTTGGTGGACAGTGGAGCTTTCTTT

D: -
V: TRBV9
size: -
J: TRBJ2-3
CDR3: CASSVEGPGTDTQYF
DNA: TGTGCCAGCAGCGTAGAGGGGCCAGGGACAGATACGCAGTATTTT

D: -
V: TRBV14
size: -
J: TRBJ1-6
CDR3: CASSPAGVYSPLHF
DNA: TGTGCCAGCAGCCCTGCGGGAGTATACTCACCCCTCCACTTT

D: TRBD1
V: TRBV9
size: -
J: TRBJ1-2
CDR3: CASSRTGGNYGYTF
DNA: TGTGCCAGCAGCCGGACAGGGGGCAACTATGGCTACACCTTC

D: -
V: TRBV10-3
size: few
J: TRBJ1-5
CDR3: CAISESSVFNNQPQHF
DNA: TGTGCCATCAGTGAGTCCTCCGTATTTAACAATCAGCCCCAGCATTTT

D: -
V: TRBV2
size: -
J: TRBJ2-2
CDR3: CASSDQVQLFF
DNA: TGTGCCAGCAGTGACCAGGTGCAGCTGTTTTTT

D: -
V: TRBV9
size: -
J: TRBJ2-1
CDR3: CASSVGRTYNEQFF
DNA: TGTGCCAGCAGCGTAGGGCGGACCTACAATGAGCAGTTCTTC

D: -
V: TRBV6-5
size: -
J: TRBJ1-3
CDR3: CASRTDSSGNTIYF
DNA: TGTGCCAGCAGGACGGACAGCTCTGGAAACACCATATATTTT

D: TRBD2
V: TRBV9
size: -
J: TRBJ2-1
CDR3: CASSVGPRGATYYNEQFF
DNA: TGTGCCAGCAGCGTAGGGCCGCGGGGGGCCACCTATTACAATGAGCAGTTCTTC

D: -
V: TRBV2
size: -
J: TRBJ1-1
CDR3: CASSQQGLQNTEAFF
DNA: TGTGCCAGCAGTCAACAGGGTCTACAGAACACTGAAGCTTTCTTT

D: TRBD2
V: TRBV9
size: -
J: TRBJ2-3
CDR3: CASSVRSGGAGGITDTQYF
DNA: TGTGCCAGCAGCGTCCGTAGCGGGGGGGCCGGTGGGATTACAGATACGCAGTATTTT

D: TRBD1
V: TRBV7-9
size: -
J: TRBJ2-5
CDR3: CASSLRITGGETQYF
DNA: TGTGCCAGCAGCTTAAGGATTACAGGGGGCGAGACCCAGTACTTC

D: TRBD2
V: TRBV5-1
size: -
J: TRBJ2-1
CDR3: CASSSTSGGASEQFF
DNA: TGCGCCAGCAGCTCGACTAGCGGGGGGGCCTCTGAGCAGTTCTTC

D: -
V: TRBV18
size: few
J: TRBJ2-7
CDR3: CASSAEGQSYEQYF
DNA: TGTGCCAGCTCAGCAGAAGGACAGAGCTACGAGCAGTACTTC

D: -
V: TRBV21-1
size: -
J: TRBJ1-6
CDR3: CASSKEGQGDNSPLHF
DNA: TGTGCCAGCAGCAAAGAGGGACAGGGTGATAATTCACCCCTCCACTTT

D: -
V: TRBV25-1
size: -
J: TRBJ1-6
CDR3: CASSESRGGNSPLHF
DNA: TGTGCCAGCAGTGAATCTCGGGGGGGAAATTCACCCCTCCACTTT

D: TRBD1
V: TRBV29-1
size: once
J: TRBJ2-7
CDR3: CSVEEVRDRGTYEQYF
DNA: TGCAGCGTTGAAGAGGTCCGGGACAGGGGTACCTACGAGCAGTACTTC

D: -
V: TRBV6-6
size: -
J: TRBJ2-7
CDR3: CASSPGLFGEQYF
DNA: TGTGCCAGCAGCCCTGGACTCTTCGGGGAGCAGTACTTC

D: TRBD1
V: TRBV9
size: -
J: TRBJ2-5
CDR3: CASSLEGARGETQYF
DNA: TGTGCCAGCAGTCTTGAGGGGGCTAGGGGAGAGACCCAGTACTTC

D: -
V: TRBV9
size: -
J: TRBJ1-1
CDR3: CASSVEEGNTEAFF
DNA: TGTGCCAGCAGCGTAGAGGAGGGGAACACTGAAGCTTTCTTT

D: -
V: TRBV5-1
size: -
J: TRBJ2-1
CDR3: CASSLVVGGGLWNEQFF
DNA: TGCGCCAGCAGCTTGGTTGTCGGCGGGGGCCTATGGAATGAGCAGTTCTTC

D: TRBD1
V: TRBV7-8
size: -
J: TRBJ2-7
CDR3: CASSLDRGAYEQYF
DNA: TGTGCCAGCAGCTTAGACAGGGGTGCGTACGAGCAGTACTTC

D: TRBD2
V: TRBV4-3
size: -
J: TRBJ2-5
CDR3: CASSYSGGPETQYF
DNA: TGCGCCAGCAGCTATAGCGGGGGTCCAGAGACCCAGTACTTC

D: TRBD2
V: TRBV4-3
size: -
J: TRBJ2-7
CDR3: CASSQTSGGASYEQYF
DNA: TGCGCCAGCAGCCAAACTAGCGGGGGGGCCTCTTACGAGCAGTACTTC

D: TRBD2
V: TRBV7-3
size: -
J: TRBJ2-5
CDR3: CASSPLAGGQETQYF
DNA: TGTGCCAGCAGCCCCCTAGCGGGGGGTCAAGAGACCCAGTACTTC

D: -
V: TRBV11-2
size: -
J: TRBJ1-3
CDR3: CASSSLGLEGGNTIYF
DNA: TGTGCCAGCAGCTCCCTAGGGCTGGAGGGGGGAAACACCATATATTTT

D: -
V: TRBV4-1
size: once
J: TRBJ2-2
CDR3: CASSQDRWGELFF
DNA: TGCGCCAGCAGCCAAGATCGCTGGGGCGAGCTGTTTTTT

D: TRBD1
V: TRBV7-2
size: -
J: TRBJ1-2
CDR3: CASSPTQGDSYGYTF
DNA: TGTGCCAGCAGCCCCACTCAGGGGGACAGCTATGGCTACACCTTC

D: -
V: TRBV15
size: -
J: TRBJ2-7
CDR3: CATSRGRRSYEQYF
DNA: TGTGCCACCAGCAGAGGTCGGAGGTCCTACGAGCAGTACTTC

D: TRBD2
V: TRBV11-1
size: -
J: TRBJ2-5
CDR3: CASSKGLAGGYQETQYF
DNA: TGTGCCAGCAGCAAAGGACTAGCGGGAGGGTACCAAGAGACCCAGTACTTC

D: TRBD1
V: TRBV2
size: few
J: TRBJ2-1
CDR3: CASEGASSEQFF
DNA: TGTGCCAGTGAGGGGGCCTCCAGTGAGCAGTTCTTC

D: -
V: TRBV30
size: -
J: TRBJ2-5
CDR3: CAWSVSGLPQETQYF
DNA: TGTGCCTGGAGTGTTTCGGGGTTACCTCAAGAGACCCAGTACTTC

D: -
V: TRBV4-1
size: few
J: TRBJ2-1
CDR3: CASSQDPGRDHNEQFF
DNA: TGCGCCAGCAGCCAAGATCCCGGCAGGGATCACAATGAGCAGTTCTTC

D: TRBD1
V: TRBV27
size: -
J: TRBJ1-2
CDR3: CASSGTGPPANYGYTF
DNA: TGTGCCAGCTCGGGGACAGGCCCACCAGCTAACTATGGCTACACCTTC

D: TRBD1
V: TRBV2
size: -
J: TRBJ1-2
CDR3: CASRRGARDYGYTF
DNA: TGTGCCAGCCGCAGGGGGGCGCGAGACTATGGCTACACCTTC

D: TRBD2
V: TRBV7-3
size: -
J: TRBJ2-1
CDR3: CASSLAGGPNNEQFF
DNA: TGTGCCAGCAGCTTAGCGGGGGGGCCAAACAATGAGCAATTCTTC

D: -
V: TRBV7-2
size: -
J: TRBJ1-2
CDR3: CASSPFGENYGYTF
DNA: TGTGCCAGCAGCCCCTTTGGTGAGAACTATGGCTACACCTTC

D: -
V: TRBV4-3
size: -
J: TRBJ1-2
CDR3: CASSQDLIVSYGYTF
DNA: TGCGCCAGCAGCCAAGACCTGATAGTTTCCTATGGCTACACCTTC

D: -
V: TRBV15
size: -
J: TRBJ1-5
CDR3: CATSRARHQPQHF
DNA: TGTGCCACCAGCAGGGCCAGGCATCAGCCCCAGCATTTT

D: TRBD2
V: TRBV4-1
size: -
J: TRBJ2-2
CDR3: CASSLRLAGGQGTGELFF
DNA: TGCGCCAGCAGCCTCAGACTAGCGGGGGGGCAAGGCACCGGGGAGCTGTTTTTT

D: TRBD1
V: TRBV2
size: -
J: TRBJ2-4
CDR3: CASSGGESWDSQYF
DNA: TGTGCCAGCAGTGGGGGAGAGTCCTGGGACAGTCAGTACTTC

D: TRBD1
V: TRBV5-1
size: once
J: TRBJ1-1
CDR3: CASSLATGLGTEAFF
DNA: TGCGCCAGCAGCTTGGCGACAGGGCTGGGGACTGAAGCTTTCTTT

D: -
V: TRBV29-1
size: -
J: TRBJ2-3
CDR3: CSVELAGILQYF
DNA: TGCAGCGTTGAACTCGCGGGAATTCTGCAGTATTTT

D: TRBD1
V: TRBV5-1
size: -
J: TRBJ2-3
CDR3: CASSLRPGQGTSYF
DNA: TGCGCCAGCAGCTTGCGGCCGGGACAGGGTACATCGTATTTT

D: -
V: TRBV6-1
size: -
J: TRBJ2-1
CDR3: CASSPLGGSLNEQFF
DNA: TGTGCCAGCAGCCCCCTTGGGGGGTCTTTAAATGAGCAGTTCTTC

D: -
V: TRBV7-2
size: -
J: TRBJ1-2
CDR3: CASSLKGDSNYGYTF
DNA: TGTGCCAGCAGCTTAAAAGGAGACAGTAACTATGGCTACACCTTC

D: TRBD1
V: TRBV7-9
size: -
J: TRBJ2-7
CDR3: CASSRDRGEQYF
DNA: TGTGCCAGCAGCCGGGACAGGGGCGAGCAGTACTTC

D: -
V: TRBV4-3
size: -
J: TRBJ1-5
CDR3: CASSQEPGSNQPQHF
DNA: TGCGCCAGCAGCCAAGAGCCAGGGAGCAATCAGCCCCAGCATTTT

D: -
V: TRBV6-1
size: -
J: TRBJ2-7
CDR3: CASTQSGGQIYEQYF
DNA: TGTGCCAGCACCCAATCCGGGGGACAGATCTACGAGCAGTACTTC

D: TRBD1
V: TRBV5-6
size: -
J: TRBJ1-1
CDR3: CASSSTGGFEDTEAFF
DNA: TGTGCCAGCAGTTCAACAGGGGGCTTTGAGGACACTGAAGCTTTCTTT

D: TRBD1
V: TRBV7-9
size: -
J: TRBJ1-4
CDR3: CASSQGQNSEKLFF
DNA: TGTGCCAGCAGCCAGGGACAGAATAGTGAAAAACTGTTTTTT

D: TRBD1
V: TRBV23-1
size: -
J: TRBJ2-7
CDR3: CASSPPKLSRDRGPLKSYEQYF
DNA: TGCGCCAGCAGTCCGCCGAAACTTTCCCGGGACAGGGGGCCCTTAAAATCCTACGAGCAGTACTTC

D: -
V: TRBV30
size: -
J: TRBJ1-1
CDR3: CAWSVGVGLNTEAFF
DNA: TGTGCCTGGAGTGTAGGAGTCGGCCTGAACACTGAAGCTTTCTTT

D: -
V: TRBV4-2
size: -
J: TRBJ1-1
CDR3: CASSQEGTGSTEAFF
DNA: TGTGCCAGCAGCCAAGAGGGTACAGGGTCGACTGAAGCTTTCTTT